Each of the 2 T cell receptor beta chains below was sequenced from the same sample in a study of human T cells and chemical hapten exposure. TCRdb redid the calling of the RACE reads with MiXCR, one entry per CDR3 protein. The sample contains around 190,000 distinct CDR3 sequences, 20% to 25% of which appear only once. Time point: patch test 1, 2 weeks after DPC sensitization. Sample treatment: therapeutic diphenylcyclopropenone sensitization with weekly scalp DPC. The sample was whole blood, taken in connection with sensitization to the hapten diphenylcyclopropenone (DPC). The receptor source for this set is a woman in her forties or fifties with alopecia areata. Some clones in this sample may be carry-over from other donors' samples.

This chain uses TRBV10-3 with TRBJ2-5, with D unclear. This CDR3 spans 11 amino acids. The germline V and J ends were trimmed by 8 bases and 6 bases, with 10 bases remaining between them. Germline CDR1 reads ENHRY; CDR2 reads SYGVKD. CDR3 bases: TGTGCCATCGGCCCCAGACAGACCCAGTACTTC. Translating gives CAIGPRQTQYF.

This clonotype showed up many times. For the CDR3, the DNA is TGTGCCAGCAGCCCAGGGCTGGCGGCGGTTTATGGCTACACCTTC. Translated: CASSPGLAAVYGYTF. The rearrangement joins TRBV7-8 to TRBJ1-2; D might be TRBD1 (5 bases). The V gene lost 5 bases and the J gene lost 5 bases, with 18 bases spanning the gap. Per the germline V gene, CDR1 is SGHVS and CDR2 is FQNEAQ. CDR3 length: 15 amino acids.